This T cell receptor (beta chain) was observed in a study of PD-L1 blockade in urothelial cancer. This CDR3 comprises 14 residues. Deletions cut 11 bases from V and 2 bases from J, with 17 bases between. Germline V gene data show CDR1 as SEHNR and CDR2 as FQNEAQ (reference sequence). Broader study findings: Better progression-free and overall survival followed lower pretreatment blood clonality.

This clone was counted between two and nine times. Its antigen is still unknown. Here immunoSEQ multiplex PCR was the method, and the copy in TCRdb shows in-frame clones only, minus some. The table has tens of thousands of clones, around 93% seen once. As to time point: peripheral blood 6 weeks after treatment start. Sampling of each patient yielded between 1 and 8 specimens, collected pretreatment and on-treatment. The clonotype comes from a woman over 75 with urothelial cancer. The chain combines TRBV7-9 with TRBJ2-3; a possible D gene is TRBD1 (6 bases). The specimen comprised PBMCs, sampled around atezolizumab (anti-PD-L1) treatment. In DNA form, the CDR3 reads TGTGCCGGATCACAGGGCGCGACCACAGATACGCAGTATTTT. Its translation: CAGSQGATTDTQYF.